This T cell receptor beta chain came from a study of early T cells in non-severe SARS-CoV-2 infection (dated by TCRdb to the early 2020s). Turning to the overall study: TCR sequencing used bulk RNA from unsorted whole blood, so alpha and beta chains could not be paired.

This was a case-control study nested in a cohort of healthcare workers in London, UK, who had nasopharyngeal swab PCR tests and blood samples taken every week. Between 23 and 31 March 2020, the week of the UK lockdown, healthcare workers were enrolled and then followed up weekly for as long as 16 weeks. Libraries were made using 5' RACE. Sequencing was performed on a NextSeq 500. Unique molecular identifiers were attached to individual cDNA molecules in the TCR library protocol so that sequencing error and PCR bias could be corrected. Sequencing covered both TCR alpha and beta chains, and within each sample the abundances of alpha and beta sequences were tightly co-correlated. Regarding the original processing steps: Decombinator V4 was used to perform V gene, J gene and CDR3 annotation of TCR sequences. TCRs were defined as expanded if a significant change between any two time points was detected under a Poisson model with p below 0.0001. TCR abundances were normalised to the total number of TCRs sequenced in each sample and reported as counts per million. TRAV1-2 paired with TRAJ12, TRAJ20 or TRAJ33 defined MAIT TCRs, while TRAV10 paired with TRAJ18 defined iNKT TCRs. VDJdb, accessed 1 November 2021, was searched for CMV, EBV and SARS-CoV-2 annotated TCRs, excluding TCRs annotated for multiple antigens. TCRdb reanalyzed the raw reads on its own, using fastp at Q25 for trimming and MiXCR for clone calling, and kept in-frame beta chains. Entries that share a CDR3 protein sequence are merged under the most common genes and DNA. Here the V and J calls rest on TCRdb's processing, not on the authors' analysis. The sample yields about 64,000 distinct CDR3 sequences; roughly an eighth were counted once. In total, the top ten clones hold roughly 1.4% of the sample.

Per the germline V gene (reference sequence), GTSNPN is the CDR1 and SVGIG is the CDR2. Spanning cysteine to phenylalanine, the CDR3 consists of 15 amino acids. Here the CDR3 DNA is all that survives: 45 bases in frame from base 1. This clonotype was detected only a few times. The antigen it binds to is not known. Base qualities are missing; no much larger clone stands one base away. What the research found in general, with its limitations: VDJdb matching was skewed toward anti-spike CD8 responses, so virus-specific expansions were likely underestimated and private and CD4 specificities were missed.

This sequence originates from an adult who was a healthcare worker with PCR-confirmed SARS-CoV-2 infection or an uninfected control (not recorded which). The input for sequencing was whole blood, taken at baseline. The V and J segments used are TRBV30 and TRBJ1-6, and TRBD1 matches 9 of the central bases. In nucleotide form, the sequence is TGTGCTGCAACGCGGGACAGGGCCATCAGTTCACCCCTCCACTTT. Its amino acids are CAATRDRAISSPLHF.